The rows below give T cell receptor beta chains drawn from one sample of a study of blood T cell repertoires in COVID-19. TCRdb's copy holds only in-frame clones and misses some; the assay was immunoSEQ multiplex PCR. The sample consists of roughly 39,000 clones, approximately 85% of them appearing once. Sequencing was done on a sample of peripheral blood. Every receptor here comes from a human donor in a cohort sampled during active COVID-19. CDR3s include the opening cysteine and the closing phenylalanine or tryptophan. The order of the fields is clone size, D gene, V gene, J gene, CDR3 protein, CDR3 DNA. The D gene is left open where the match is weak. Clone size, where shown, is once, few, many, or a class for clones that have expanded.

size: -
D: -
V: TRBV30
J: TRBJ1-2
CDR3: CAWSRVSGGAVNYGYTF
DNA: TGTGCCTGGAGTCGGGTTTCTGGGGGCGCGGTAAACTATGGCTACACCTTC

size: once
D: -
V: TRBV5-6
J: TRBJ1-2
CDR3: CASSLAERGYTF
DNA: TGTGCCAGCAGCTTGGCCGAACGGGGCTACACCTTC

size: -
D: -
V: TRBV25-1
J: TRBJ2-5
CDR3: CASSDPGGPETQYF
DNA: TGTGCCAGCAGTGACCCTGGCGGGCCAGAGACCCAGTACTTC

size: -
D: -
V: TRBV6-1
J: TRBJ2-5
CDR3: CASSEGGVTETQYF
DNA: TGTGCCAGCAGTGAAGGGGGGGTAACGGAGACCCAGTACTTC

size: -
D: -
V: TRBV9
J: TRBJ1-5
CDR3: CASSVGPGEPQHF
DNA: TGTGCCAGCAGCGTAGGACCTGGAGAGCCCCAGCATTTT

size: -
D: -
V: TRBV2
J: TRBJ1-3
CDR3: CASSPFSGNTIYF
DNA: TGTGCCAGCAGTCCATTTTCTGGAAACACCATATATTTT

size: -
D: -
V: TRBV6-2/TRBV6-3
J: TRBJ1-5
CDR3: CASSYSALMPQHF
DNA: TGTGCCAGCAGTTACTCAGCTTTGATGCCCCAGCATTTT

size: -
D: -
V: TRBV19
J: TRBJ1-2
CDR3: CASSSGTPTNYGYTF
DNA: TGTGCCAGTAGTTCCGGGACACCTACTAACTATGGCTACACCTTC

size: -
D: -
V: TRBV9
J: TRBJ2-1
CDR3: CASSVAPTIIGQFF
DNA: TGTGCCAGCAGCGTAGCCCCGACTATAATTGGGCAGTTCTTC

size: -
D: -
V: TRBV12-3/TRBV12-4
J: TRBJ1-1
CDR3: CASSFRYTEAFF
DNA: TGTGCCAGCAGTTTTAGATACACTGAAGCTTTCTTT

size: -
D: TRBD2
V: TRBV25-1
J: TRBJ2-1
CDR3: CASSAPTSGRASEQFF
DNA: TGTGCCAGCAGTGCGCCGACTAGCGGGAGGGCCTCTGAGCAGTTCTTC

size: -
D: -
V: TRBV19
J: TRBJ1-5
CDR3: CASSFMDSGVNQPQHF
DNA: TGTGCCAGTAGTTTCATGGACAGTGGAGTAAATCAGCCCCAGCATTTT

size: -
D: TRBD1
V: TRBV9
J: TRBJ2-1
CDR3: CASSPRQGQYNEQFF
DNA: TGTGCCAGCAGCCCCAGACAGGGACAATACAATGAGCAGTTCTTC

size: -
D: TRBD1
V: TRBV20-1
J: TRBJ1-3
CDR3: CSASDRDRGNTIYF
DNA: TGCAGTGCTAGTGACAGGGATCGTGGAAACACCATATATTTT

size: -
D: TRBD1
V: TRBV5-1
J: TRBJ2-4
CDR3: CASRIGTDQNILAKNIQYF
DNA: TGCGCCAGCAGGATCGGGACAGATCAAAACATTCTAGCCAAAAACATTCAGTACTTC

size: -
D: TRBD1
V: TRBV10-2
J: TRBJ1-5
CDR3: CASSESRGRQPQHF
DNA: TGCGCCAGCAGTGAGTCTAGGGGGCGGCAGCCCCAGCATTTT

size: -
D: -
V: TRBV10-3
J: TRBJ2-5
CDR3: CAIARQAQETQYF
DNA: TGTGCCATCGCCCGGCAGGCCCAAGAGACCCAGTACTTC

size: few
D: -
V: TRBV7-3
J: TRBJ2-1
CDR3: CASSSERSGPYNEQFF
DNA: TGTGCCAGCAGCTCAGAAAGGAGCGGACCCTACAATGAGCAGTTCTTC

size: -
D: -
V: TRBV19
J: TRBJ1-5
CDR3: CASSSDRRYQPQHF
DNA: TGTGCCAGTAGTTCAGACAGAAGGTATCAGCCCCAGCATTTT

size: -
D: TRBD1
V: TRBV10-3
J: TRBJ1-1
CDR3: CAISGRAGGNTEAFF
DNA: TGTGCCATCAGTGGTAGGGCAGGGGGGAACACTGAAGCTTTCTTT

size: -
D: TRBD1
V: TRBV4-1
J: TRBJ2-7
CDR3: CASSAPGQGIDEQYF
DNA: TGCGCCAGCAGCGCGCCGGGACAGGGCATAGACGAGCAGTACTTC

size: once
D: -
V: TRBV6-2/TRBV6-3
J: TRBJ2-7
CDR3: CASSYRGTASSYEQYF
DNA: TGTGCCAGCAGTTACCGCGGGACAGCGAGCTCCTACGAGCAGTACTTC

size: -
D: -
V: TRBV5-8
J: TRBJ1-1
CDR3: CASSFTGFRNTEAFF
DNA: TGTGCCAGCAGCTTTACAGGGTTCCGGAACACTGAAGCTTTCTTT

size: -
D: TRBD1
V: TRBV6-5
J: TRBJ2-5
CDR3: CASSYSQGAKETQYF
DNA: TGTGCCAGCAGTTACAGCCAGGGGGCAAAAGAGACCCAGTACTTC

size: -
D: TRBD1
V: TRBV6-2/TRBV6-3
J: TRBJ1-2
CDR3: CASSYGRTGAGYTF
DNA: TGTGCCAGCAGTTACGGTCGGACAGGGGCCGGCTACACCTTC

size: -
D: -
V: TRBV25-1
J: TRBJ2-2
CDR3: CASSPGRGWTGELFF
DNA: TGTGCCAGCTCCCCCGGGCGGGGTTGGACCGGGGAGCTGTTTTTT

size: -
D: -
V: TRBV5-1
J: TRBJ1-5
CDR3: CASEKDGGRQPQHF
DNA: TGCGCCAGTGAGAAGGATGGGGGCAGACAGCCCCAGCATTTT

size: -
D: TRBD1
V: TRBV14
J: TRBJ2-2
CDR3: CASSRSGQAKNTGELFF
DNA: TGTGCCAGCAGCCGGTCGGGACAGGCGAAGAACACCGGGGAGCTGTTTTTT

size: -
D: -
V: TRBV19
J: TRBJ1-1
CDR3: CASSIGQSNTEAFF
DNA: TGTGCCAGTAGTATTGGACAGTCGAACACTGAAGCTTTCTTT

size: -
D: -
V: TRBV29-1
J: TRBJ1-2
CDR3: CSVDGVLDGYTF
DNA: TGCAGCGTTGACGGGGTCCTGGATGGCTACACCTTC

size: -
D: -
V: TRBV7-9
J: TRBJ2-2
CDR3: CASSPAGELFF
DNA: TGTGCCAGCAGCCCCGCCGGGGAGCTGTTTTTT

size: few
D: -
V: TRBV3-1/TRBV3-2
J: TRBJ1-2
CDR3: CASSPTVDYGYTF
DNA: TGTGCCAGCAGCCCGACAGTTGACTATGGCTACACCTTC

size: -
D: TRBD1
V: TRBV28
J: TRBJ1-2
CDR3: CASSSGQGSYGYTF
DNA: TGTGCCAGCAGTTCCGGACAGGGGTCATACGGCTACACCTTC

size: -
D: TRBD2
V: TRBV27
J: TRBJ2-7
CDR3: CASGLAGGPAYEQYF
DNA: TGTGCCAGCGGACTAGCGGGAGGGCCCGCCTACGAGCAGTACTTC

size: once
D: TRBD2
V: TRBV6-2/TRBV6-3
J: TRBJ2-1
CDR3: CASSYPGSSGGTLNYDEQFF
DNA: TGTGCCAGCAGTTACCCTGGGAGTAGCGGGGGGACCCTGAATTACGATGAGCAGTTCTTC

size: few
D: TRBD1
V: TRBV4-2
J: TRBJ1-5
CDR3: CASSQGDRTNQPQHF
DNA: TGTGCCAGCAGCCAAGGGGACAGGACAAATCAGCCCCAGCATTTT

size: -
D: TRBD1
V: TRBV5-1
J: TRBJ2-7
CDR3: CASSRDRAYEQYF
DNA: TGCGCCAGCAGCCGAGACAGGGCCTACGAGCAGTACTTC

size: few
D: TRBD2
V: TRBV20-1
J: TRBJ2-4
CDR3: CSASYASGSSKNIQYF
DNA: TGCAGTGCTAGTTATGCTAGCGGGAGCTCCAAAAACATTCAGTACTTC

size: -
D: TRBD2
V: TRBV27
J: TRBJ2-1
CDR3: CASSTSGGNYNEQFF
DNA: TGTGCCAGCAGCACTAGCGGGGGAAACTACAATGAGCAGTTCTTC

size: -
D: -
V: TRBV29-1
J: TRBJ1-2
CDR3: CSVGGGGNYGYTF
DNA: TGCAGCGTTGGAGGTGGAGGAAACTATGGCTACACCTTC

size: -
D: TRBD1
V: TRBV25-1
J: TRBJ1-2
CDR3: CASSSPGTGGLSGYTF
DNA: TGTGCCAGCAGTTCTCCCGGGACAGGGGGCCTTTCTGGCTACACCTTC

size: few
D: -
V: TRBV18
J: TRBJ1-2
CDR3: CASSPGTPRVYTF
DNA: TGTGCCAGCTCACCAGGGACACCTCGGGTCTACACCTTC

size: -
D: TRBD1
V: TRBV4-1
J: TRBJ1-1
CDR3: CASSQESFGTGDPRTEAFF
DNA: TGCGCCAGCAGCCAAGAAAGCTTCGGGACAGGGGACCCCCGGACTGAAGCTTTCTTT

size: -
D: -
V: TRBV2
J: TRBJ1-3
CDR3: CASSAERNTIYF
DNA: TGTGCCAGCAGTGCAGAAAGAAACACCATATATTTT

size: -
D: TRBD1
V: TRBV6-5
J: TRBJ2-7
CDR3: CASSWRRSTGRYF
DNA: TGTGCCAGCAGTTGGAGGCGCTCGACAGGGAGGTACTTC

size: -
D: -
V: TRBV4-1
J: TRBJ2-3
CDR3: CASSRATGPSGTDTQYF
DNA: TGCGCCAGCAGCCGCGCGACAGGCCCTTCGGGCACAGATACGCAGTATTTT

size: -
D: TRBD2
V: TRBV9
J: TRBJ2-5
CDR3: CASSVGSSGGAKGETQYF
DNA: TGTGCCAGCAGCGTAGGGAGTAGCGGGGGGGCCAAGGGAGAGACCCAGTACTTC

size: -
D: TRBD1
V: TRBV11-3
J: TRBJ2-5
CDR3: CASSFTGGQEETQYF
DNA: TGTGCCAGCAGCTTTACAGGGGGCCAGGAAGAGACCCAGTACTTC

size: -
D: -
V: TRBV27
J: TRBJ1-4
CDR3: CASSPVPGLTNEKLFF
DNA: TGTGCCAGCAGTCCGGTCCCGGGACTGACTAATGAAAAACTGTTTTTT

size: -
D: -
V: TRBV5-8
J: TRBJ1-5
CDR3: CASSLRRNQPQHF
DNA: TGTGCCAGCAGCTTGCGGAGAAATCAGCCCCAGCATTTT

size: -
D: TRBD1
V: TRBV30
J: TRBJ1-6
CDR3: CAWRTGQGRSPLHF
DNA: TGTGCCTGGAGGACGGGACAGGGACGATCACCCCTCCACTTT

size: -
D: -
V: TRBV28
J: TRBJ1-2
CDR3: CASSLKGGNYGYTF
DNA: TGTGCCAGCAGTTTGAAAGGGGGAAACTATGGCTACACCTTC

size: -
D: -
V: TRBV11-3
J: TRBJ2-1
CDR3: CASSSAGGHNEQFF
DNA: TGTGCCAGCAGCTCGGCAGGGGGGCACAATGAGCAGTTCTTC